These 32 T cell receptor beta chains came from one sample sequenced in a study of blood T cell repertoires in COVID-19. Produced via immunoSEQ multiplex PCR; TCRdb's table is partial and in-frame only. Seen here are 20,000 or so clones, roughly 86% observed once, and the top ten hold approximately 5%. Sequencing was carried out using peripheral blood. The receptors stem from a man aged 45 to 65 with active COVID-19.

The rearrangement uses TRBV28 and TRBJ2-5, with D perhaps TRBD2 (5 bases). CDR1 is MDHEN and CDR2 is SYDVKM in the germline V gene. There are 10 residues in the CDR3. Trimming took 10 bases from V and 7 from J, leaving 10 bases between them. The CDR3 DNA reads as TGTGCCACCGGGAAAGGGACCCAGTACTTC. It encodes CATGKGTQYF. The variable domain in full, completed from reference TRBV28 and TRBJ2-5, reads DVKVTQSSRYLVKRTGEKVFLECVQDMDHENMFWYRQDPGLGLRLIYFSYDVKMKEKGDIPEGYSVSREKKERFSLILESASTNQTSMYLCATGKGTQYFGPGTRLLVL.

Remarks on this clone: The junction shows a germline mismatch at one end, possibly a read error. The V call is TRBV7-7, the J call TRBJ2-1; 9 bases fit TRBD2. The CDR3 consists of 15 residues. CDR1 and CDR2 from the germline V gene are SSHAT and FNYEAQ (reference sequence). CDR3 sequence: CASSPRIAGVNEQFF. The CDR3 nucleotides are TGTGCTAGCAGCCCCCGGATAGCGGGGGTGAATGAGCAGTTCTTC.

The J gene is TRBJ2-7, the V gene TRBV5-4, with 8 bases matching TRBD1. Germline trimming cut 5 bases from V and 5 bases from J; bases unmatched to any gene: 12. Germline V gene data show CDR1 as SGHNT and CDR2 as YYREEE (reference sequence). The CDR3 loop spans 15 amino acids. The DNA of the CDR3 is TGTGCCAGCAGTCGGGCGGACAGGGCATTGGACGAGCAGTACTTC. This gives the protein CASSRADRALDEQYF.

The V call is TRBV24-1, the J call TRBJ2-3; 8 positions agree with TRBD1. Trimming removed 5 bases from V and 4 bases from J; junction bases left unmatched: 7. This CDR3 is 15 amino acids long. Germline V gene sequence: CDR1 KGHDR, CDR2 SFDVKD. CDR3 in DNA: TGTGCCACCAGTGCCGCAGGACAGGGTGCAGATACGCAGTATTTT. It encodes CATSAAGQGADTQYF.

The chain combines TRBV19 with TRBJ1-2; 8 bases match TRBD1. Per the germline V gene, CDR1 is LNHDA and CDR2 is SQIVND (reference sequence). With V trimmed by 8 bases and J by 1 base, 3 bases remained unmatched. The CDR3 totals 13 residues. The CDR3 DNA reads as TGTGCCAGTCAACAGGGGGATAACTATGGCTACACCTTC. This codes for CASQQGDNYGYTF.

This chain links TRBV30 with TRBJ1-1; maybe TRBD1 (5 bases). The germline V gene encodes CDR1 GTSNPN and CDR2 SVGIG (reference sequence). This CDR3 is 13 amino acids long. V dropped 2 bases and J dropped 0 bases, with 7 bases sitting between them. CDR3 sequence (DNA): TGTGCCTGGAGTCGACAGTTGAACACTGAAGCTTTCTTT. It translates to CAWSRQLNTEAFF.

The J gene is TRBJ2-1, the V gene TRBV9, with 11 bases lining up with TRBD2. V was clipped by 4 bases and J by 6 bases; unmatched bases: 9. The CDR3 runs 16 residues. Germline values: CDR1 SGDLS, CDR2 YYNGEE. CDR3 sequence: CASSPEWLAGGNEQFF. The CDR3, as DNA: TGTGCCAGCAGCCCTGAATGGCTAGCGGGAGGCAATGAGCAGTTCTTC.

This clone has more than one count but fewer than ten. The rearrangement uses TRBV30 and TRBJ1-6; 7 nucleotides match TRBD1. The CDR3 totals 17 residues. Germline CDR1 is GTSNPN and CDR2 is SVGIG (reference sequence). Germline trimming cut 3 bases from V and 10 bases from J; bases unmatched to any gene: 18. The CDR3, as DNA: TGTGCCTGGAGCGGAACGCTTAGACAGGGACTTGGATCACCCCTCCACTTT. Translated, it gives CAWSGTLRQGLGSPLHF.

CDR3 sequence: CASSEKTRGGELFF. The CDR3, as DNA: TGTGCCAGCTCCGAAAAAACACGGGGCGGGGAGCTGTTTTTT. This rearrangement joins TRBV18 to TRBJ2-2; the D gene is possibly TRBD2 (5 bases). The germline V and J ends were trimmed by 6 bases and 7 bases, with 15 bases remaining between them. Germline V lookup: CDR1 KGHSH, CDR2 LQKENI. This CDR3 has 14 residues.

This chain joins TRBV7-8 and TRBJ1-2, with D perhaps matching TRBD1 (5 bases). Germline assignment: CDR1 SGHVS and CDR2 FQNEAQ. V was clipped by 5 bases and J by 8 bases, with 12 bases between them. This CDR3 spans 12 amino acids. The CDR3 sequence: CASSPPGGGYTF. CDR3 bases: TGTGCCAGCAGCCCTCCGGGGGGAGGCTACACCTTC.

This chain uses TRBV7-6 with TRBJ2-7; D possibly corresponds to TRBD2 (5 bases). Germline lookup yields CDR1 SGHVS and CDR2 FNYEAQ. V lost 0 bases to trimming and J lost 4 bases, with 13 bases between them. The length of the CDR3 is 15 residues. DNA for the CDR3: TGTGCCAGCAGCTTAGCGCTCGAGGGCGGTTACGAGCAGTACTTC. This codes for CASSLALEGGYEQYF.

V usage is TRBV5-3 and J usage is TRBJ1-2, with 8 bases aligning to TRBD1. TRBV5-3 is given ORF status, its function remaining uncertain. The CDR3 is 15 amino acids. V was clipped by 4 bases and J by 7 bases; unmatched bases: 12. CDR3 bases: TGTGCCAGAAGCGACATCACAGGGGGTGTTATTGGCTACACCTTC. It specifies CARSDITGGVIGYTF.

The V call is TRBV2, the J call TRBJ1-6; TRBD1 agrees at 12 bases. Germline trimming cut 7 bases from V and 7 bases from J; bases unmatched to any gene: 5. This CDR3 has 15 residues. Germline V gene lookup returns CDR1 SNHLY and CDR2 FYNNEI. CDR3 DNA: TGTGCCAGCATGGGGGACAGGGGGCGGAATTCACCCCTCCACTTT. Protein: CASMGDRGRNSPLHF. Combining the CDR3 with reference TRBV2 and TRBJ1-6 gives the whole variable domain EPEVTQTPSHQVTQMGQEVILRCVPISNHLYFYWYRQILGQKVEFLVSFYNNEISEKSEIFDDQFSVERPDGSNFTLKIRSTKLEDSAMYFCASMGDRGRNSPLHFGNGTRLTVT.

The chain couples TRBV11-3 to TRBJ2-1, with 8 bases that match TRBD2. With 3 bases clipped from V and 10 bases from J, the junction kept 5 bases outside the gene matches. There are 13 residues in the CDR3. Germline-derived CDR1 and CDR2 are SGHNT and YENEEA. In DNA form, the CDR3 reads TGTGCCAGCAGCTTGGCGGGGGGCTGGGAGCAGTTCTTC. It is translated as CASSLAGGWEQFF.

The chain recombines TRBV6-5 with TRBJ1-2, with D possibly TRBD1 on 5 matching bases. Trimming removed 6 bases from V and 0 bases from J, with 11 bases in between. The CDR3 spans 14 residues. Germline V lookup: CDR1 MNHEY, CDR2 SVGAGI. CDR3: CASRRQLANYGYTF. DNA of the CDR3: TGTGCCAGCAGACGACAGCTCGCTAACTATGGCTACACCTTC.

This chain uses TRBV12-3 or TRBV12-4 with TRBJ2-5; 9 bases are shared with TRBD2. The CDR3 is 12 residues long. Trimming cost V 7 bases and J 4 bases; bases outside gene matches: 1. CDR3 DNA: TGTGCCAGCAAACTAGCGGGAGAGACCCAGTACTTC. It specifies CASKLAGETQYF.

This rearrangement joins TRBV11-3 to TRBJ2-3, with 8 positions matching TRBD2. This CDR3 has 17 amino acids. CDR1 is SGHNT, CDR2 YENEEA, per germline. The V and J ends lost 5 bases and 4 bases, in that order; junction bases with no gene match: 14. CDR3 nucleotides: TGTGCCAGCAGCCAAGCCACGTATAGCGGGATAGCAGATACGCAGTATTTT. Amino acids: CASSQATYSGIADTQYF.

The chain uses TRBV11-2 and TRBJ2-3; tentative D call: TRBD2 (7 bases). Germline V gives CDR1 SGHAT, CDR2 FQNNGV. V lost 1 base and J lost 4, with 15 bases in between. There are 16 residues in the CDR3. The CDR3 nucleotides are TGTGCCAGCAGCTTAGTTCGGGGGGCCTTTTCAGATACGCAGTATTTT. Its protein is CASSLVRGAFSDTQYF. Using reference TRBV11-2 and TRBJ2-3 for the parts outside the CDR3, the full variable domain is EAGVAQSPRYKIIEKRQSVAFWCNPISGHATLYWYQQILGQGPKLLIQFQNNGVVDDSQLPKDRFSAERLKGVDSTLKIQPAKLEDSAVYLCASSLVRGAFSDTQYFGPGTRLTVL.

The chain uses TRBV6-5 and TRBJ1-2; D not resolved. Trimming pared 6 bases from V and 5 bases from J, leaving 16 bases between. This CDR3 has 14 amino acids. Germline V lookup: CDR1 MNHEY, CDR2 SVGAGI. CDR3 amino acids: CASSLPADGYGYTF. The CDR3 region has the DNA TGTGCCAGCAGCCTCCCAGCGGACGGTTATGGCTACACCTTC.

V gene TRBV6-6 combines with J gene TRBJ1-4, with unresolved D. Germline CDR1 is MNHNY and CDR2 is SVGAGI (reference sequence). The CDR3 is 16 amino acids. Deletions cut 0 bases from V and 8 bases from J, with 16 bases between. CDR3 nucleotides: TGTGCCAGCAGTTACTCGAGTGGGGTAGGCGGGGAAAAACTGTTTTTT. This translates into CASSYSSGVGGEKLFF.

The rearrangement links TRBV7-2 to TRBJ2-1; TRBD2 is a possible D gene (6 bases). Per the germline V gene, CDR1 is SGHTA and CDR2 is FQGNSA. The CDR3 is 15 residues long. V gave up 1 base and J gave up 6 bases, with 13 bases separating them. This CDR3 is CASSLEGTGTNEQFF. In DNA form, the CDR3 reads TGTGCCAGCAGCTTAGAGGGGACTGGCACCAATGAGCAGTTCTTC.

This chain uses TRBV28 with TRBJ2-1, with 9 bases fitting TRBD2. V lost 5 bases and J lost 3; bases outside the gene matches: 17. The length of the CDR3 is 19 residues. Germline V gene data show CDR1 as MDHEN and CDR2 as SYDVKM. CDR3 residues: CASSPPLIAGGVGYNEQFF. CDR3 sequence (DNA): TGTGCCAGCAGTCCCCCGTTAATTGCGGGAGGGGTGGGCTACAATGAGCAGTTCTTC.

The V call is TRBV6-2 or TRBV6-3, the J call TRBJ1-6, with D perhaps TRBD1 (6 bases). V lost 4 bases and J 6 bases, leaving 13 bases between the germline ends. The germline CDR1 and CDR2 sequences are MNHEY and SVGEGT. The CDR3 loop spans 15 amino acids. The CDR3 DNA reads TGTGCCAGCAGTTCCAGGACAGCCCTTAATTCACCCCTCCACTTT. Translation: CASSSRTALNSPLHF.

V gene TRBV2 combines with J gene TRBJ1-4; no definite D call. V lost 7 bases to trimming and J lost 5 bases, with 14 bases between them. The CDR3 is 14 residues long. Germline V gene data show CDR1 as SNHLY and CDR2 as FYNNEI. This CDR3 reads CASKADLQNEKLFF. As DNA, the CDR3 is TGTGCCAGCAAAGCGGACCTTCAGAATGAAAAACTGTTTTTT.

This clone was seen just once. The V call is TRBV9, the J call TRBJ2-5, with 14 bases matching TRBD2. Trimming took 4 bases from V and 5 from J; bases not matched to a gene: 1. This CDR3 is 14 amino acids long. CDR1 SGDLS and CDR2 YYNGEE come from the germline V gene. DNA for the CDR3: TGTGCCAGCAGCAGGACTAGCGGGGGGGAGACCCAGTACTTC. It translates to CASSRTSGGETQYF.

This clone is deemed medium-sized. J is TRBJ1-1 and V is TRBV19, with D possibly TRBD1 on 5 matching bases. The V end was cut by 7 bases, the J end by 4 bases, with 13 bases between. This CDR3 spans 13 amino acids. The V gene's germline CDR1 is LNHDA and CDR2 SQIVND (reference sequence). CDR3 in amino acids: CASKEGGTTEAFF. In nucleotides, the CDR3 is TGTGCCAGTAAAGAGGGCGGGACCACTGAAGCTTTCTTT.

This chain uses TRBV5-1 with TRBJ2-5; unclear D gene. V lost 0 bases and J 2 bases, leaving 11 bases between the germline ends. The CDR3 runs to 15 residues. In germline, CDR1 is SGHRS, CDR2 YFSETQ. The CDR3 DNA follows: TGCGCCAGCAGCTTGGCCGGCCGGGTTCAAGAGACCCAGTACTTC. It is translated as CASSLAGRVQETQYF.

The chain combines TRBV9 with TRBJ1-4, with TRBD1 as a possible D gene (6 bases). The V gene's germline CDR1 is SGDLS and CDR2 YYNGEE. The CDR3 is 13 amino acids. V gave up 4 bases and J gave up 4 bases, with 8 bases separating them. Here the CDR3 DNA reads TGTGCCAGCAGCCGGACAGTTAATGAAAAACTGTTTTTT. This gives the protein CASSRTVNEKLFF. Together with reference TRBV9 and TRBJ1-4, the CDR3 gives the full variable domain: DSGVTQTPKHLITATGQRVTLRCSPRSGDLSVYWYQQSLDQGLQFLIQYYNGEERAKGNILERFSAQQFPDLHSELNLSSLELGDSALYFCASSRTVNEKLFFGSGTQLSVL.

This clone has only one observation. V is TRBV5-1 and J is TRBJ1-4; D call uncertain. CDR3 length: 14 residues. Trimming took 2 bases from V and 6 from J, leaving 11 bases between them. Looked up from germline, CDR1 is SGHRS and CDR2 is YFSETQ. Here the CDR3 DNA reads TGCGCCAGCAGCTTAGGAGAGCCTTATGAAAAACTGTTTTTT. Its protein product is CASSLGEPYEKLFF.

The chain joins TRBV24-1 to TRBJ2-5; 12 nucleotides match TRBD2. Germline lookup yields CDR1 KGHDR and CDR2 SFDVKD. The CDR3 loop spans 17 amino acids. V trimming: 4 bases; J trimming: 1 base; junction bases outside the gene matches: 6. The chain's CDR3 is CATSEGRLAGVQETQYF. The CDR3 nucleotides are TGTGCCACCAGTGAGGGTCGACTAGCGGGGGTCCAAGAGACCCAGTACTTC.

The rearrangement uses TRBV7-9 and TRBJ1-1, with TRBD1 matching 7 bases. Germline trimming cut 2 bases from V and 3 bases from J; bases unmatched to any gene: 3. The CDR3 is 14 amino acids. The V gene's germline CDR1 is SEHNR and CDR2 FQNEAQ (reference sequence). CDR3 nucleotide sequence: TGTGCCAGCAGCTTAAAGGGGGCGGACACTGAAGCTTTCTTT. It specifies CASSLKGADTEAFF.

The chain employs TRBV13 and TRBJ1-5; a possible D gene is TRBD1 (6 bases). Germline CDR1 PRHDT, CDR2 FYEKMQ (reference sequence). The V end was cut by 0 bases, the J end by 2 bases, with 8 bases between. The CDR3 is 15 residues long. The CDR3: CASSLGGGGNQPQHF. The DNA of the CDR3 is TGTGCCAGCAGCTTAGGAGGGGGAGGCAATCAGCCCCAGCATTTT.